This TCR beta chain was identified in a study of blood T cells in healthy people across ages. For the second PCR, which ran for roughly 7 to 11 cycles, a sample-barcoded 5' primer and a J-beta primer mix were used. TCRdb used MiXCR to reprocess the 5' RACE reads, holding one entry per CDR3 protein. The sample has more than 900,000 distinct CDR3 sequences, roughly 28% seen once. The CDR3 has 12 residues. In germline, CDR1 is SEHNR, CDR2 FQNEAQ (reference sequence). Trimming removed 3 bases at V and 5 bases at J, with 8 bases between. This clonotype was counted ten times or more. The sample was also linked to a second study, of T cells of mothers and their children. That investigation notes: Related pairs of mothers and children showed slightly higher, non-significant overlap versus unrelated pairs.

This TCR derives from a woman aged 40 to 50 in good health. The specimen sequenced was blood. The chain recombines TRBV7-9 with TRBJ2-7, with D maybe TRBD1 (6 bases). DNA for the CDR3: TGTGCCAGCAGCTTTACAGGGAACGAGCAGTACTTC. Amino acid sequence: CASSFTGNEQYF.